The clone carrying this TCR beta chain showed up many times. As yet, its antigen is unknown. This sample stems from a study of human T cells and chemical hapten exposure. Study-level background: TCR yield per sample varied, mainly due to pooled library volumes. Overall study results and limits: TCRs exceeding 1 in 1000 frequency stayed unchanged with DPC sensitization.

As the library was built, unique molecular identifiers were attached to individual cDNA molecules. Authors' processing steps: There were a median of approximately 88,000 TCRs per sample, with a range from roughly 20,000 to 700,000. TCRdb re-derived calls from the reads in MiXCR, one entry per CDR3 protein. TCRdb assigned the V and J calls; the authors' analysis was not used. The sample has about 120,000 distinct CDR3 sequences, about 7.7% seen once; the top ten hold just over 1.4%. Deletions cut 4 bases from V and 0 bases from J, with 10 bases between. Germline values: CDR1 SQVTM, CDR2 ANQGSEA. This CDR3 region has 14 residues. It was unfractionated whole blood from which total RNA was extracted.

This receptor was taken from a human donor in good health. Some clones in this sample may be carry-over from other donors' samples. The sample taken for sequencing was whole blood. V and J are TRBV29-1 and TRBJ1-5; TRBD1 might be the D (6 bases). CDR3 bases: TGCAGCGTTGGGGGGGGGGCTAGCAATCAGCCCCAGCATTTT. It specifies CSVGGGASNQPQHF.